The sequence of this T cell receptor beta chain was determined in a study of PD-1 blockade in classical Hodgkin lymphoma. This CDR3 is 15 amino acids long. V lost 3 bases and J lost 0, with 9 bases in between. Germline lookup yields CDR1 LGHNA and CDR2 YNFKEQ. After autologous stem cell transplantation all patients relapsed, and prior brentuximab vedotin exposure differed between cohorts. The protocol was immunoSEQ multiplex PCR, while the TCRdb copy is restricted to in-frame clones and leaves out a portion. The sample lists approximately 98,000 clones, roughly 87% occurring once. This specimen was peripheral blood mononuclear cells (PBMCs), taken before the second cycle of nivolumab. This receptor was obtained from a human donor with classical Hodgkin lymphoma. The chain employs TRBV4-2 and TRBJ1-3; D uncertain. The CDR3: CASSQPYFSGNTIYF. CDR3 nucleotides: TGTGCCAGCAGCCAGCCATACTTCTCTGGAAACACCATATATTTT.